This T cell receptor beta chain stems from a study of blood T cells in healthy people across ages. Regarding this clonotype: Its specificity is unknown. A much larger clone differs from this one at a single base, so this may be a read error. The limits of the CDR3 on the DNA are not certain, so only TCRdb's listed CDR3 is given.

Next came a second PCR, run for roughly 7 to 12 cycles, which used a sample-barcoded 5' primer along with a J-beta primer mix. TCRdb called the 5' RACE reads again in MiXCR, with one record for every CDR3 protein. The sample lists hundreds of thousands of distinct CDR3 sequences, roughly 40% seen once, with roughly 13% in the top ten. The CDR3 has 16 amino acids, counting both end residues. Points from the study as a whole: Versus aged donors, long-lived donors had higher diversity and more naive CD4+ cells.

This clonotype originated in a man aged 18 to 30 in good health. Sequencing was carried out using blood. V usage is TRBV12-3 or TRBV12-4 and J usage is TRBJ2-3; the table's TRBD1 call for D was not verified on the DNA. The CDR3 here is CASASPWGGGTDTQDF.